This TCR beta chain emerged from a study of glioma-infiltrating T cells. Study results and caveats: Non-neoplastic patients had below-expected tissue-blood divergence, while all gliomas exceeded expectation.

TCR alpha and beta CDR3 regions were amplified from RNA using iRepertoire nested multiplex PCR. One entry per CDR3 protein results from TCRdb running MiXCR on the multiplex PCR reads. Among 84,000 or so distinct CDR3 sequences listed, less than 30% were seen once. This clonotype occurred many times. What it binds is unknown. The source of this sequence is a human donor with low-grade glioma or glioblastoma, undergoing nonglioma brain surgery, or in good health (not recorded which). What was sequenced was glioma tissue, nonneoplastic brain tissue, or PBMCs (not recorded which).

The CDR3 DNA is TGTGCCAGCAATCTAGCGGGCGAGACCCAGTACTTC. This gives the protein CASNLAGETQYF. The chain combines TRBV6-1 with TRBJ2-5, with TRBD2 matching over 8 bases. Trimming took 7 bases from V and 5 from J; bases not matched to a gene: 3. CDR1 MNHNS and CDR2 SASEGT come from the germline V gene. CDR3 size: 12 residues.